This TCR beta chain was sequenced during a study of blood T cell repertoires in COVID-19. Study summary: Sites across the United States, Italy and Spain contributed samples from acute and convalescent COVID-19. PBMCs, B-cell-depleted T cells, or T cells provided the cDNA or gDNA that made up the material.

This CDR3 is built from 12 residues. Trimming removed 4 bases from V and 7 bases from J, with 10 bases in between. In germline, CDR1 is MNHEY, CDR2 SMNVEV (reference sequence). Under the authors' procedure: Estimation of nucleated cell counts was performed using reference gene primer amplification. Assay: immunoSEQ multiplex PCR; the TCRdb copy retains only in-frame clones and omits some. V, J and clone size derive from that table, while D and trimming were established from the DNA sequence. The table shows some 220,000 clones, with 70% to 90% occurring only once. Sequencing input: peripheral blood. The chain employs TRBV27 and TRBJ2-5; D gene ambiguous. The receptor was isolated from a man in his fifties or sixties who had recovered from COVID-19. The CDR3 region has the DNA TGTGCCAGCAGTTCCGGGTCACGGACCCAGTACTTC. As protein: CASSSGSRTQYF.